The 28 T cell receptor beta chains below all came from one sample that was sequenced in a study of Ad26.COV2.S vaccination and SARS-CoV-2 variants. Repertoires were generated with immunoSEQ multiplex PCR, while TCRdb's copy carries only in-frame clones and drops some. The sample shows 400,000 to 450,000 clones, 90% of them seen only once. Indicated treatment: about 20 received Ad26.COV2.S at low or high dose, single or two shots; 5 received placebo; per-sample allocation not given. The investigators took samples on day 63 after the first vaccine or placebo injection. The starting material was peripheral blood, obtained in a trial of Ad26.COV2.S vaccine versus placebo. All receptors derive from a person aged 18-65 years who received the Ad26.COV2.S COVID-19 vaccine or a placebo.

This chain connects TRBV6-2 or TRBV6-3 to TRBJ2-5; maybe TRBD1 (6 bases). Germline V gives CDR1 MNHEY, CDR2 SVGEGT. The CDR3 sequence is 14 residues long. The V end lost 0 bases, the J end lost 2 bases, and 7 bases lay between the germline ends. In nucleotides, the CDR3 is TGTGCCAGCAGTTACTCGGACAGTCAAGAGACCCAGTACTTC. Translation gives CASSYSDSQETQYF.

This clone was detected once. The chain joins TRBV19 to TRBJ2-7; 9 positions agree with TRBD1. This CDR3 contains 15 residues. With V trimmed by 5 bases and J by 1 base, 6 bases remained unmatched. Germline V gene lookup returns CDR1 LNHDA and CDR2 SQIVND (reference sequence). CDR3 in amino acids: CASSPRDRVSYEQYF. CDR3 bases: TGTGCCAGTAGTCCTCGGGACAGGGTGTCCTACGAGCAGTACTTC.

V and J are TRBV7-9 and TRBJ2-3; D not certain. The germline V gene has CDR1 SEHNR and CDR2 FQNEAQ (reference sequence). Trimming removed 1 base at V and 5 bases at J, with 13 bases between. The CDR3 covers 15 residues. The CDR3 here is CASSLGRMARDTQYF. The CDR3 bases are TGTGCCAGCAGCTTAGGACGTATGGCTAGAGATACGCAGTATTTT. Drawing the rest from reference TRBV7-9 and TRBJ2-3, the complete variable domain is DTGVSQNPRHKITKRGQNVTFRCDPISEHNRLYWYRQTLGQGPEFLTYFQNEAQLEKSRLLSDRFSAERPKGSFSTLEIQRTEQGDSAMYLCASSLGRMARDTQYFGPGTRLTVL.

V usage is TRBV7-2 and J usage is TRBJ1-2, with unresolved D. The germline CDR1 and CDR2 sequences are SGHTA and FQGNSA. The CDR3 consists of 12 residues. Trimming cost V 5 bases and J 3 bases, with 7 bases left between them. CDR3 sequence reads: CASSPDDYGYTF. The CDR3 region has the DNA TGTGCCAGCAGCCCTGATGACTATGGCTACACCTTC.

The chain joins TRBV28 to TRBJ1-2; possibly TRBD1 for D (6 bases). This CDR3 is 15 amino acids long. CDR1 MDHEN and CDR2 SYDVKM come from the germline V gene. The V gene lost 4 bases and the J gene lost 0 bases, with 12 bases spanning the gap. The CDR3 sequence: CASSSTGTSNYGYTF. The CDR3 DNA is TGTGCCAGCAGTTCCACCGGGACATCTAACTATGGCTACACCTTC.

The chain combines TRBV7-9 with TRBJ2-2, with 8 bases that match TRBD2. The CDR3 totals 17 residues. V gave up 10 bases and J gave up 3 bases; unmatched junction bases: 16. In germline, CDR1 is SEHNR, CDR2 FQNEAQ (reference sequence). The CDR3 is CATEEMAGGFDTGELFF. The CDR3 DNA sequence: TGTGCCACCGAGGAAATGGCGGGGGGCTTCGACACCGGGGAGCTGTTTTTT.

The chain has TRBV10-1 and TRBJ2-7; TRBD2 is a possible D gene (5 bases). Trimming cost V 6 bases and J 0 bases, with 15 bases left between them. There are 15 residues in the CDR3. Germline values: CDR1 WNHNN, CDR2 SYGVQD (reference sequence). The CDR3 is CASRLYGDSSYEQYF. CDR3 in DNA: TGCGCCAGCAGATTATACGGGGATTCCTCCTACGAGCAGTACTTC.

This chain connects TRBV19 to TRBJ1-2, with 7 nucleotides matching TRBD1. With V trimmed by 6 bases and J by 4 bases, 5 bases remained unmatched. This CDR3 has 13 amino acids. The germline V gene encodes CDR1 LNHDA and CDR2 SQIVND (reference sequence). The DNA for the CDR3 is TGTGCCAGTAGGAATACAGGGGTCTATGGCTACACCTTC. Translated, it gives CASRNTGVYGYTF.

This clone was seen a single time. The chain uses TRBV28 and TRBJ2-7, with unresolved D. CDR3 length: 14 amino acids. Trimming removed 6 bases at V and 0 bases at J, with 12 bases between. Germline CDR1 MDHEN, CDR2 SYDVKM. The CDR3: CASSPTRSSYEQYF. For the CDR3, the DNA is TGTGCCAGCAGCCCTACCCGGTCCTCCTACGAGCAGTACTTC.

V is TRBV30 and J is TRBJ2-3; 10 bases line up with TRBD1. The CDR3 is 14 amino acids. Trimming removed 8 bases from V and 2 bases from J; junction bases left unmatched: 7. The germline gives CDR1 GTSNPN, CDR2 SVGIG (reference sequence). CDR3 DNA sequence: TGTGCCAACCGGGACAGGGGTCTCACAGATACGCAGTATTTT. It yields the protein CANRDRGLTDTQYF.

The gene calls are TRBV4-1 and TRBJ1-3; D may be TRBD1 (5 bases). There are 16 residues in the CDR3. Germline V CDR1 and CDR2: MGHRA, YSYEKL. V dropped 3 bases and J dropped 0 bases, with 12 bases sitting between them. This chain's CDR3 is CASSHPGKDSGNTIYF. For the CDR3, the DNA is TGCGCCAGCAGCCACCCAGGGAAGGACTCTGGAAACACCATATATTTT.

CDR3 nucleotide sequence: TGTGCCAGCAGCTTGCCGGCTAGCGGGAGGGATGAGCAGTTCTTC. Translation: CASSLPASGRDEQFF. The chain is built from TRBV5-4 and TRBJ2-1, with 12 bases identical to TRBD2. The CDR3 contains 15 residues. Trimming cost V 1 base and J 8 bases; bases outside gene matches: 4. Per the germline V gene, CDR1 is SGHNT and CDR2 is YYREEE (reference sequence). The variable domain in full, with the rest retrieved from reference TRBV5-4 and TRBJ2-1, is ETGVTQSPTHLIKTRGQQVTLRCSSQSGHNTVSWYQQALGQGPQFIFQYYREEENGRGNFPPRFSGLQFPNYSSELNVNALELDDSALYLCASSLPASGRDEQFFGPGTRLTVL.

The chain is built from TRBV9 and TRBJ1-1; D not certain. The V and J ends lost 2 bases and 0 bases respectively, with 20 bases between them. Germline CDR1 and CDR2: SGDLS and YYNGEE. The CDR3 runs to 18 residues. The CDR3 protein is CASSVEPQRQDLNTEAFF. CDR3 bases: TGTGCCAGCAGCGTTGAACCCCAACGTCAGGATTTGAACACTGAAGCTTTCTTT. The variable domain in full, completed from reference TRBV9 and TRBJ1-1, reads DSGVTQTPKHLITATGQRVTLRCSPRSGDLSVYWYQQSLDQGLQFLIQYYNGEERAKGNILERFSAQQFPDLHSELNLSSLELGDSALYFCASSVEPQRQDLNTEAFFGQGTRLTVV.

The rearrangement joins TRBV5-4 to TRBJ2-5; 7 bases map to TRBD1. The CDR3 runs 14 residues. J lost 4 bases, V lost 3 bases, and 6 bases had no gene match. CDR1 is SGHNT and CDR2 is YYREEE in the germline V gene (reference sequence). The CDR3 DNA follows: TGTGCCAGCAGCTCCGGGACAGACGGAGAGACCCAGTACTTC. Protein sequence: CASSSGTDGETQYF.

The chain recombines TRBV5-6 with TRBJ2-5; 10 nucleotides match TRBD2. CDR3 length: 14 residues. The germline gives CDR1 SGHDT, CDR2 YYEEEE. The J segment lost 3 bases and the V segment lost 2 bases, leaving 1 base of the junction unmatched. Here the CDR3 DNA reads TGTGCCAGCAGCTTACTAGCGGGAAAAGAGACCCAGTACTTC. Translation: CASSLLAGKETQYF.

The J gene is TRBJ2-2, the V gene TRBV7-8; D not resolved. CDR3 length: 16 residues. Trimming cost V 5 bases and J 0 bases, with 13 bases left between them. Germline V lookup: CDR1 SGHVS, CDR2 FQNEAQ. CDR3 amino acids: CASSPLETANTGELFF. The CDR3 DNA follows: TGTGCCAGCAGCCCTTTAGAGACCGCGAACACCGGGGAGCTGTTTTTT.

V usage is TRBV11-1 and J usage is TRBJ2-7, with 7 bases matching TRBD2. Germline V gene data show CDR1 as SGHAT and CDR2 as FQDESV (reference sequence). With 1 base clipped from V and 3 bases from J, the junction kept 3 bases outside the gene matches. CDR3 length equals 14 residues. CDR3 amino acids: CASSLGTRVYEQYF. CDR3 DNA: TGTGCCAGCAGCTTAGGGACTAGGGTCTACGAGCAGTACTTC.

This chain joins TRBV7-3 and TRBJ2-3; maybe TRBD2 (5 bases). Germline assignment: CDR1 SGHTA and CDR2 FQGTGA. This CDR3 spans 14 amino acids. The V end lost 5 bases, the J end lost 6 bases, and 15 bases lay between the germline ends. CDR3 in amino acids: CASSPWTAADTQYF. The CDR3 DNA reads TGTGCCAGCAGCCCCTGGACTGCAGCGGATACGCAGTATTTT.

In regard to this clone: Other DNA variants within this sample encode the same CDR3. This rearrangement joins TRBV29-1 to TRBJ1-1; D not certain. The CDR3 consists of 13 residues. Trimming shortened V by 1 base and J by 0 bases, and 6 bases separated the two germline ends. Per the germline V gene, CDR1 is SQVTM and CDR2 is ANQGSEA. The CDR3 region is CSVEGGLNTEAFF. Here the CDR3 DNA reads TGCAGCGTTGAAGGGGGATTGAACACTGAAGCTTTCTTT. The entire variable domain, with the rest obtained from reference TRBV29-1 and TRBJ1-1, is as follows: SAVISQKPSRDICQRGTSLTIQCQVDSQVTMMFWYRQQPGQSLTLIATANQGSEATYESGFVIDKFPISRPNLTFSTLTVSNMSPEDSSIYLCSVEGGLNTEAFFGQGTRLTVV.

This rearrangement joins TRBV6-5 to TRBJ1-6, with 7 bases matching TRBD1. Germline V gene sequence: CDR1 MNHEY, CDR2 SVGAGI. With 1 base clipped from V and 5 bases from J, the junction kept 5 bases outside the gene matches. This CDR3 spans 16 amino acids. CDR3 sequence: CASSYWPGGDNSPLHF. Here the CDR3 DNA reads TGTGCCAGCAGTTACTGGCCAGGGGGGGATAATTCACCCCTCCACTTT.

V and J are TRBV28 and TRBJ2-1; D is unclear. Germline V lookup: CDR1 MDHEN, CDR2 SYDVKM. The CDR3 loop spans 12 amino acids. V gave up 2 bases and J gave up 5 bases, with 4 bases separating them. The CDR3 protein is CASSLNHNEQFF. The CDR3 coding sequence is TGTGCCAGCAGTTTAAACCACAATGAGCAGTTCTTC.

V usage is TRBV18 and J usage is TRBJ1-4, with D possibly matching TRBD1 (5 bases). V was shortened by 3 bases and J by 0 bases, with 11 bases between the two germline ends. CDR3 size: 16 residues. Germline values: CDR1 KGHSH, CDR2 LQKENI. This chain's CDR3 is CASSPVGGTTNEKLFF. In DNA, the CDR3 is TGTGCCAGCTCACCGGTGGGGGGGACAACTAATGAAAAACTGTTTTTT.

The J gene is TRBJ2-6, the V gene TRBV18; 7 nucleotides match TRBD1. With V trimmed by 2 bases and J by 3 bases, 7 bases remained unmatched. The CDR3 sequence is 17 residues long. The germline gives CDR1 KGHSH, CDR2 LQKENI. The CDR3: CASSPETGFGGANVLTF. The CDR3, as DNA: TGTGCCAGCTCACCAGAGACAGGGTTCGGTGGGGCCAACGTCCTGACTTTC. The whole variable domain, remainder taken from reference TRBV18 and TRBJ2-6, is NAGVMQNPRHLVRRRGQEARLRCSPMKGHSHVYWYRQLPEEGLKFMVYLQKENIIDESGMPKERFSAEFPKEGPSILRIQQVVRGDSAAYFCASSPETGFGGANVLTFGAGSRLTVL.

The V call is TRBV7-8, the J call TRBJ2-5; 7 positions match TRBD2. Germline values: CDR1 SGHVS, CDR2 FQNEAQ. The CDR3 extends over 14 amino acids. The J segment lost 5 bases and the V segment lost 3 bases, leaving 6 bases of the junction unmatched. Written as DNA, the CDR3 is TGTGCCAGCAGCTTGCGGGGTAGCGGGGAGACCCAGTACTTC. This encodes CASSLRGSGETQYF. Full variable domain (remainder filled in from reference TRBV7-8 and TRBJ2-5): GAGVSQSPRYKVAKRGQDVALRCDPISGHVSLFWYQQALGQGPEFLTYFQNEAQLDKSGLPSDRFFAERPEGSVSTLKIQRTQQEDSAVYLCASSLRGSGETQYFGPGTRLLVL.

This clone has a single count. This chain joins TRBV18 and TRBJ2-7, with D uncertain. The CDR3 is 13 amino acids. Germline CDR1 and CDR2: KGHSH and LQKENI. The V end lost 3 bases, the J end lost 0 bases, and 6 bases lay between the germline ends. For the CDR3, the DNA is TGTGCCAGCTCACCGGAGAGCTCCTACGAGCAGTACTTC. It yields the protein CASSPESSYEQYF.

The chain is built from TRBV5-4 and TRBJ1-5, with 9 positions matching TRBD1. There are 16 residues in the CDR3. Germline trimming cut 2 bases from V and 5 bases from J; bases unmatched to any gene: 8. Per the germline V gene, CDR1 is SGHNT and CDR2 is YYREEE (reference sequence). The CDR3 DNA follows: TGTGCCAGCAGCTTCTCGAGGGACAGGGTAGATCAGCCCCAGCATTTT. Residues: CASSFSRDRVDQPQHF.

V gene TRBV24-1 combines with J gene TRBJ1-2; D is perhaps TRBD1 (5 bases). CDR3 length: 14 amino acids. The germline V gene encodes CDR1 KGHDR and CDR2 SFDVKD. Trimming shortened V by 3 bases and J by 5 bases, and 12 bases separated the two germline ends. The CDR3 coding sequence is TGTGCCACCAGTGATACCGGGGCCTCGTATGGCTACACCTTC. This sequence encodes CATSDTGASYGYTF.

The V and J genes are TRBV7-2 and TRBJ2-3, with TRBD1 as a possible D gene (6 bases). Trimming left V 5 bases short and J 3 bases short, with 6 bases between. The CDR3 loop spans 12 amino acids. Germline V gives CDR1 SGHTA, CDR2 FQGNSA. CDR3 DNA: TGTGCCAGCAGCGGACAGACAGATACGCAGTATTTT. As protein: CASSGQTDTQYF.